Below, 24 T cell receptor beta chains from the same sample are listed, as sequenced in a study of T cell changes during pregnancy in multiple sclerosis. Produced via immunoSEQ multiplex PCR; TCRdb's table is partial and in-frame only. The sample holds under 50,000 clones, around 94% seen once. Source: CD4+ T cells from peripheral blood mononuclear cells, taken in the second trimester of pregnancy. Receptors were obtained from a female donor in good health, enrolled as a control in a pregnancy study.

This clone was detected only once. This chain uses TRBV11-3 with TRBJ2-1; the D gene is possibly TRBD2 (6 bases). Germline V CDR1 and CDR2: SGHNT, YENEEA. The CDR3 is 13 residues long. Between the trimmed V and J ends, which lost 5 bases and 8 bases, there was a span of 13 bases. The CDR3 coding sequence is TGTGCCAGCAGCCCCAGGAGGGCGGATGAGCAGTTCTTC. It is translated as CASSPRRADEQFF.

V and J are TRBV19 and TRBJ1-1; D not resolved. Germline CDR1 and CDR2: LNHDA and SQIVND (reference sequence). This CDR3 region has 12 residues. V was trimmed by 3 bases and J by 5 bases, leaving 7 bases between them. CDR3 DNA sequence: TGTGCCAGTAGTATCCAAACAACTGAAGCTTTCTTT. Translation gives CASSIQTTEAFF.

The chain has TRBV5-6 and TRBJ1-2; the match to TRBD1 covers 9 bases. CDR3 length equals 17 residues. Germline-derived CDR1 and CDR2 are SGHDT and YYEEEE. The V segment lost 3 bases and the J segment 2 bases; nucleotides outside the gene matches: 11. The CDR3 bases are TGTGCCAGCAGCTGGAAGATCCCGGGACAGGGAAACTATGGCTACACCTTC. Amino acid sequence: CASSWKIPGQGNYGYTF.

This chain joins TRBV28 and TRBJ2-4; TRBD1 agrees at 8 bases. V shed 4 bases, J shed 0 bases, and the junction held 14 bases outside the gene matches. CDR3 length equals 19 residues. Germline V gene data show CDR1 as MDHEN and CDR2 as SYDVKM. In DNA form, the CDR3 reads TGTGCCAGCAGTTCTCTCGGATTCCGGGACAGGCTAGCCAAAAACATTCAGTACTTC. It specifies CASSSLGFRDRLAKNIQYF.

The chain uses TRBV11-3 and TRBJ2-6; 12 bases fit TRBD1. The CDR3 sequence is 18 residues long. CDR1 is SGHNT and CDR2 is YENEEA in the germline V gene. Trimming cost V 6 bases and J 2 bases; bases outside gene matches: 8. CDR3 bases: TGTGCCAGCAGTGACCGGGACAGGGGGCTTGCTGGGGCCAACGTCCTGACTTTC. Its protein product is CASSDRDRGLAGANVLTF.

The chain recombines TRBV2 with TRBJ2-6; D might be TRBD1 (6 bases). V lost 5 bases and J 1 base, leaving 6 bases between the germline ends. The CDR3 consists of 14 residues. Germline V lookup: CDR1 SNHLY, CDR2 FYNNEI. CDR3 bases: TGTGCCAGCAGTACAGGGTCTGGGGCCAACGTCCTGACTTTC. Translating gives CASSTGSGANVLTF.

The chain carries TRBV7-2 and TRBJ1-1, with a tentative D call TRBD1 (5 bases). V was clipped by 4 bases and J by 1 base, with 10 bases between them. The CDR3 contains 14 residues. Germline assignment: CDR1 SGHTA and CDR2 FQGNSA. The CDR3 reads CASSSQGRNTEAFF. The CDR3 nucleotides are TGTGCCAGCAGCTCCCAGGGAAGGAACACTGAAGCTTTCTTT.

This clone was counted a single time. This sequence joins TRBV5-1 and TRBJ2-1; the D gene is possibly TRBD2 (7 bases). Germline V CDR1 and CDR2: SGHRS, YFSETQ. The germline V and J ends were trimmed by 7 bases and 5 bases, with 19 bases remaining between them. The CDR3 is 15 amino acids. Here the CDR3 DNA reads TGCGCCAGCGTTCCTTTGGGGGGGCCCCACAATGAGCAGTTCTTC. Its translation: CASVPLGGPHNEQFF.

There are a few counts of this clone. The chain links TRBV5-4 to TRBJ1-2; TRBD1 is a possible D gene (5 bases). The CDR3 runs 14 residues. Germline values: CDR1 SGHNT, CDR2 YYREEE (reference sequence). V lost 3 bases and J 4 bases, leaving 13 bases between the germline ends. CDR3 DNA: TGTGCCAGCAGCTCCCCTGGGGGGTTCTATGGCTACACCTTC. Its translation is CASSSPGGFYGYTF.

This clone came up once. The chain combines TRBV25-1 with TRBJ1-2; weak D call: TRBD1 (5 bases). The CDR3 has 17 residues. CDR1 is MGHDK and CDR2 is SYGVNS in the germline V gene. V was trimmed by 5 bases and J by 4 bases, leaving 23 bases between them. The DNA of the CDR3 is TGTGCCAGCAGTCCTATCCTCTTGGGGGGGGGACCCTATGGCTACACCTTC. Translating it yields CASSPILLGGGPYGYTF.

For the CDR3, the DNA is TGTGCCAGCAGTGTTAGAATGAACACTGAAGCTTTCTTT. Translation gives CASSVRMNTEAFF. This rearrangement joins TRBV6-4 to TRBJ1-1; D is uncertain. Per the germline V gene, CDR1 is MRHNA and CDR2 is SNTAGT. The CDR3 has 13 amino acids. Trimming took 4 bases from V and 0 from J, leaving 6 bases between them.

The J gene is TRBJ2-2, the V gene TRBV5-4; TRBD1 might be the D (5 bases). CDR1 SGHNT and CDR2 YYREEE come from the germline V gene (reference sequence). There are 16 residues in the CDR3. V lost 0 bases to trimming and J lost 1 base, with 10 bases between them. The chain's CDR3 is CASSLGGSVNTGELFF. The DNA of the CDR3 is TGTGCCAGCAGCTTGGGGGGCAGTGTGAACACCGGGGAGCTGTTTTTT.

The rearrangement links TRBV30 to TRBJ1-3, with 7 bases fitting TRBD1. Trimming took 0 bases from V and 3 from J; bases not matched to a gene: 5. Germline-derived CDR1 and CDR2 are GTSNPN and SVGIG (reference sequence). This CDR3 is built from 15 residues. The CDR3 spells CAWSVPTGFGNTIYF. DNA of the CDR3: TGTGCCTGGAGTGTACCGACAGGGTTTGGAAACACCATATATTTT.

The genes are TRBV11-2 and TRBJ2-5, with 7 bases fitting TRBD1. Germline V gene sequence: CDR1 SGHAT, CDR2 FQNNGV. V shed 7 bases, J shed 1 base, and the junction held 12 bases outside the gene matches. The CDR3 runs to 16 residues. The CDR3 DNA follows: TGTGCCAGCAATCCCGGAGAGGGGGCCTTCCAAGAGACCCAGTACTTC. It translates to CASNPGEGAFQETQYF.

The rearrangement uses TRBV9 and TRBJ2-5, with D maybe TRBD2 (6 bases). CDR3 length equals 16 residues. Germline V gives CDR1 SGDLS, CDR2 YYNGEE. V lost 0 bases and J 7 bases, leaving 19 bases between the germline ends. The CDR3 sequence: CASSVGLARGPGTQYF. The CDR3 DNA reads TGTGCCAGCAGCGTAGGGCTGGCGCGGGGCCCTGGGACCCAGTACTTC.

This clone was seen a handful of times. For the CDR3, the DNA is TGTGCCAGCAGCCCGACCCCAGGCGGAGGGCCCCTCCACTTT. Protein product: CASSPTPGGGPLHF. V gene TRBV6-5 combines with J gene TRBJ1-6; no definite D call. The V gene lost 6 bases and the J gene lost 13 bases, with 19 bases spanning the gap. The CDR3 runs to 14 residues. Germline CDR1 MNHEY, CDR2 SVGAGI.

The rearrangement uses TRBV7-8 and TRBJ2-3; D may be TRBD2 (5 bases). With 7 bases removed from V and 4 bases from J, the gap between germline ends came to 21 bases. The CDR3 totals 16 residues. Germline CDR1 SGHVS, CDR2 FQNEAQ. The CDR3: CASTLMSGKRADTQYF. DNA for the CDR3: TGTGCCAGCACCCTAATGTCGGGAAAGAGGGCAGATACGCAGTATTTT.

The chain carries TRBV6-6 and TRBJ1-1; a possible D gene is TRBD1 (5 bases). The CDR3 consists of 14 residues. Germline V gives CDR1 MNHNY, CDR2 SVGAGI (reference sequence). V lost 2 bases and J lost 4, with 11 bases in between. The CDR3 DNA follows: TGTGCCAGCAGTTACCCCCACCAGGGCACTGAAGCTTTCTTT. This sequence encodes CASSYPHQGTEAFF.

The V gene is TRBV18, the J gene TRBJ2-3; D is perhaps TRBD2 (7 bases). V gave up 2 bases and J gave up 1 base, with 10 bases separating them. Germline loops: CDR1 KGHSH, CDR2 LQKENI. CDR3 length: 15 amino acids. The CDR3 is CASSPAGAGTDTQYF. The CDR3 coding sequence is TGTGCCAGCTCACCAGCGGGGGCCGGCACAGATACGCAGTATTTT.

The chain is built from TRBV4-1 and TRBJ1-1, with D unclear. The CDR3 runs to 16 residues. The V and J ends lost 6 bases and 4 bases respectively, with 21 bases between them. Germline CDR1 MGHRA, CDR2 YSYEKL. As DNA, the CDR3 is TGCGCCAGCAGTGGCGTCGGATTTTTAGCTGGCACTGAAGCTTTCTTT. The encoded protein is CASSGVGFLAGTEAFF.

V usage is TRBV10-2 and J usage is TRBJ2-7, with 8 bases identical to TRBD1. V trimming: 8 bases; J trimming: 3 bases; junction bases outside the gene matches: 3. Germline V gene lookup returns CDR1 WSHSY and CDR2 SAAADI. There are 12 residues in the CDR3. In nucleotides, the CDR3 is TGCGCCAGCGACAGGGGAGACTACGAGCAGTACTTC. Encoded protein: CASDRGDYEQYF.

The CDR3 bases are TGTGCCAGTAGTACTTTAGGGGTAGGCGAGCAGTACTTC. Amino acids: CASSTLGVGEQYF. The V and J genes are TRBV19 and TRBJ2-7, with a tentative D call TRBD1 (5 bases). Germline assignment: CDR1 LNHDA and CDR2 SQIVND (reference sequence). Trimming took off 4 bases at V and 6 bases at J, with 13 bases between the two ends. The CDR3 is 13 amino acids.

This chain joins TRBV6-1 and TRBJ2-6; tentatively, D is TRBD1 (6 bases). V shed 3 bases and J shed 4 bases, with 10 bases lying between them. Per the germline V gene, CDR1 is MNHNS and CDR2 is SASEGT. The CDR3 is 15 amino acids. The CDR3 protein is CASSDDRKGANVLTF. CDR3 nucleotides: TGTGCCAGCAGTGACGACAGGAAAGGGGCCAACGTCCTGACTTTC.

This sequence joins TRBV6-5 and TRBJ2-5, with 12 bases aligning to TRBD2. Germline CDR1 is MNHEY and CDR2 is SVGAGI. V was pared by 2 bases and J by 7 bases, with 5 bases of the junction left unmatched. CDR3 length: 15 residues. In DNA, the CDR3 is TGTGCCAGCAGTTACGGGGTGACTAGCGGGGGGACCCAGTACTTC. It specifies CASSYGVTSGGTQYF.